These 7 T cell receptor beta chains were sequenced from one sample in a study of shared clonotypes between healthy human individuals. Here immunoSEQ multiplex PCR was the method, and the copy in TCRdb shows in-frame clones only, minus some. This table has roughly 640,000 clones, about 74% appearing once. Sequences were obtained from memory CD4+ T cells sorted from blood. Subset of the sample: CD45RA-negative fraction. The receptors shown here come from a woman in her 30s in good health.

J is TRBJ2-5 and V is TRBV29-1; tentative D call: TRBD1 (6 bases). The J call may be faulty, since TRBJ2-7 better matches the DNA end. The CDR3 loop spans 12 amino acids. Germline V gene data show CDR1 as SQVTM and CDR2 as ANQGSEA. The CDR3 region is CSARTARYEQYF. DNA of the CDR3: TGCAGCGCACGGACAGCCCGCTACGAGCAGTACTTC.

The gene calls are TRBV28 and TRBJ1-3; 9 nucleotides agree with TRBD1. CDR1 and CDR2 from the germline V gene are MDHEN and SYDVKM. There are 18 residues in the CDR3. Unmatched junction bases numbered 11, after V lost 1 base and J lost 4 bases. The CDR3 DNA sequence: TGTGCCAGCAGTTTATCAACCGGGACAGGGTTCGGAGGAAACACCATATATTTT. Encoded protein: CASSLSTGTGFGGNTIYF.

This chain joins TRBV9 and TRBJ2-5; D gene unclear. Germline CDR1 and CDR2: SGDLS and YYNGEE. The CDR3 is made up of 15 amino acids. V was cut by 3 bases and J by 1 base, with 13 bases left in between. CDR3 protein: CASSGKQVIQETQYF. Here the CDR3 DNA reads TGTGCCAGCAGCGGGAAGCAGGTCATCCAAGAGACCCAGTACTTC.

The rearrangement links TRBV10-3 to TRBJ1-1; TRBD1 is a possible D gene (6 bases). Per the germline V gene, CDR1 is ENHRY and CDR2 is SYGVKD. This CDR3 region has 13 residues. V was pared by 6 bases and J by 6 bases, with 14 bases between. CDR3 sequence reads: CAISRDGGAEAFF. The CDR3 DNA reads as TGTGCCATCAGCCGAGATGGGGGCGCTGAAGCTTTCTTT.

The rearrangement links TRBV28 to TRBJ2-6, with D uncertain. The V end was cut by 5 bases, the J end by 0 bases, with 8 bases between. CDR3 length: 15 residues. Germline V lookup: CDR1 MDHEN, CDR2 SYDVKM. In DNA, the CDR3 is TGTGCCAGCAGTCTCCTGAGCTCTGGGGCCAACGTCCTGACTTTC. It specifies CASSLLSSGANVLTF.

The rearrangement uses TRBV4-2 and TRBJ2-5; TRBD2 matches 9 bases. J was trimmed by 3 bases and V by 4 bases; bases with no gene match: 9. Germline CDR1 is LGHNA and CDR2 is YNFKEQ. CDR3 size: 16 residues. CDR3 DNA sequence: TGTGCCAGCAGCCTACAAGCAGCTAGCGGGGAAGAGACCCAGTACTTC. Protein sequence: CASSLQAASGEETQYF.

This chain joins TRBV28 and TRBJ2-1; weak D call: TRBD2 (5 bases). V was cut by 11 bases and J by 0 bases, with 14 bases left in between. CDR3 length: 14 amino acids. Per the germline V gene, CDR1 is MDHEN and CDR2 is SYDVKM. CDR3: CAPIGGSSYNEQFF. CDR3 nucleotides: TGTGCCCCGATCGGAGGAAGCTCCTACAATGAGCAGTTCTTC.